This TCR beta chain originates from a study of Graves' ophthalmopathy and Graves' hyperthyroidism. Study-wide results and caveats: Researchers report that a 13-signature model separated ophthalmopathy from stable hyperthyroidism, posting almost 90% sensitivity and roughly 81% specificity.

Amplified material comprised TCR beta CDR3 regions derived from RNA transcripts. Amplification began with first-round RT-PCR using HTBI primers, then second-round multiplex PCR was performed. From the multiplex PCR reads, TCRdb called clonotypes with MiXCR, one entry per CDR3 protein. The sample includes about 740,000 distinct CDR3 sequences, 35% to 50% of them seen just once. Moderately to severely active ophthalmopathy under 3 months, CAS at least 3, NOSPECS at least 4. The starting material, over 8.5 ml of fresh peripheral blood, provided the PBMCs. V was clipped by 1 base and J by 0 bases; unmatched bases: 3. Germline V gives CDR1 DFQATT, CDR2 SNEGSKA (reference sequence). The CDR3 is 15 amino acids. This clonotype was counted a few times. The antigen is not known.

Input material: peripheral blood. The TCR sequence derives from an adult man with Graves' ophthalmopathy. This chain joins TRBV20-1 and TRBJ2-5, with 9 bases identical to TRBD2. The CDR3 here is CSARAASGNQETQYF. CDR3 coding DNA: TGCAGTGCTAGAGCGGCTAGCGGGAACCAAGAGACCCAGTACTTC.